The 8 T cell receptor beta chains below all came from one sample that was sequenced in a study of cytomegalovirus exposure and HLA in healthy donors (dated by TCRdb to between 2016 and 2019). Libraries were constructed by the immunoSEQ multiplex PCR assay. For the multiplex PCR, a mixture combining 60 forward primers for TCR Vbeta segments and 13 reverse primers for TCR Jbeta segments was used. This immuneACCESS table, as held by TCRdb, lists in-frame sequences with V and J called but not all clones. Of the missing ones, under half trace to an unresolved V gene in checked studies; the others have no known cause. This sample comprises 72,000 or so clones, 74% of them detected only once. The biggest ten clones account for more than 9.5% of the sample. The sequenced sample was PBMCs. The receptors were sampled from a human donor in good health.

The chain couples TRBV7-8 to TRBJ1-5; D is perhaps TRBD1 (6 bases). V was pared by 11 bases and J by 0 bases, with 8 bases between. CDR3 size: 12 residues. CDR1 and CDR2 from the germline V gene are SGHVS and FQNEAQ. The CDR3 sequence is CAGGYSNQPQHF. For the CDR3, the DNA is TGTGCCGGGGGCTATAGCAATCAGCCCCAGCATTTT.

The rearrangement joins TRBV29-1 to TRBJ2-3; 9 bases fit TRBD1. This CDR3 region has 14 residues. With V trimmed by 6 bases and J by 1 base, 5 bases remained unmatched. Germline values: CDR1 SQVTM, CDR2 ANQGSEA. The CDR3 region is CSVIQGAGTDTQYF. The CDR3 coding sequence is TGCAGCGTGATACAGGGGGCCGGCACAGATACGCAGTATTTT.

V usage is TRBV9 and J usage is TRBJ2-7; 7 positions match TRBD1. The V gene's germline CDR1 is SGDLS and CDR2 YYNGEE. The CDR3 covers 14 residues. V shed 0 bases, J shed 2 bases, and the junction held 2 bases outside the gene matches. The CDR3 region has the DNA TGTGCCAGCAGCGTAGGAGGGACAGCCTACGAGCAGTACTTC. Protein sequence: CASSVGGTAYEQYF.

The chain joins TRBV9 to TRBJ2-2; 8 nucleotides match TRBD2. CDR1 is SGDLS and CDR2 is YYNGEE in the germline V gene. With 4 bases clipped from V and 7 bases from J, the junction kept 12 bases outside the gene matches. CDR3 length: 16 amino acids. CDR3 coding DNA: TGTGCCAGCAGCCCCCGAGTAGCGGGATTTAACGGGGAGCTGTTTTTT. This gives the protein CASSPRVAGFNGELFF.

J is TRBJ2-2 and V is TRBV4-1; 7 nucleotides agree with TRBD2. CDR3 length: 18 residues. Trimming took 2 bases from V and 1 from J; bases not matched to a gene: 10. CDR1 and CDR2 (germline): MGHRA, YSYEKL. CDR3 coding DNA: TGCGCCAGCAGCCAACATTACTCACTAGCGAGGAACACCGGGGAGCTGTTTTTT. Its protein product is CASSQHYSLARNTGELFF.

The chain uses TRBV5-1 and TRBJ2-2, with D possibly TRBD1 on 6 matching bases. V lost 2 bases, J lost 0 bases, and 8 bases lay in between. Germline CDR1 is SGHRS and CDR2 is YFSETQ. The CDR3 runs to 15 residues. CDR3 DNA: TGCGCCAGCAGCTTCGGGACATCGAACACCGGGGAGCTGTTTTTT. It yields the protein CASSFGTSNTGELFF.

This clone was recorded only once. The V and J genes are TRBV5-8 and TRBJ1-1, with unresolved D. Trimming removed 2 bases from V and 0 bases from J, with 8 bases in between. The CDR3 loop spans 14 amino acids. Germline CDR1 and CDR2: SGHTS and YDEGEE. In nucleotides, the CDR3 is TGTGCCAGCAGCTTACTGACACTGAACACTGAAGCTTTCTTT. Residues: CASSLLTLNTEAFF.

The CDR3 DNA reads TGTGCCAGCTCACCACCATCCGGTATCGATGAAAAACTGTTTTTT. Translated, it gives CASSPPSGIDEKLFF. The chain couples TRBV18 to TRBJ1-4, with D unclear. Germline CDR1 KGHSH, CDR2 LQKENI. V lost 0 bases and J 6 bases, leaving 11 bases between the germline ends. CDR3 length equals 15 residues.